The clone carrying this T cell receptor (beta chain) was seen many times. What it binds is unknown. After constant-region reverse-primer amplification, full-length variable regions underwent semi-nested PCR with Nested Universal Primer A. TCRdb itself ran the 5' RACE reads through MiXCR, one entry per CDR3 protein. The table shows roughly 46,000 distinct CDR3 sequences, with around 26% occurring only once. The germline gives CDR1 DFQATT, CDR2 SNEGSKA (reference sequence). Trimming stripped 6 bases from V and 3 bases from J, with 14 bases between. The CDR3 extends over 14 amino acids. Study conclusions and caveats: Larger-cohort validation covered only one TCR beta V-J rearrangement.

This sequence was found in a female donor with breast cancer. The sequenced material came from naive CD4+ T cells sorted from blood. Subset defined: naive CD4+ T cells, CD4+CD45RA+CD25-. The V gene is TRBV20-1, the J gene TRBJ1-4, with TRBD1 as a possible D gene (5 bases). CDR3 DNA: TGCAGTGCGACCGGAGGGGAATCTAATGAAAAACTGTTTTTT. Its protein is CSATGGESNEKLFF.